These 27 T cell receptor beta chains originate from one sample sequenced in a study of regulatory T cells in long-lasting Graves disease. iRepertoire HTBI primers and Arm-PCR of CDR3 regions built TCR beta libraries. A single record per CDR3 protein comes from TCRdb applying MiXCR to the multiplex PCR reads. Here the sample spans about 470,000 distinct CDR3 sequences, about 20% being singletons. Time point noted: persistent/refractory GD, antithyroid drugs over 5 years with positive TRAb. RNA extracted from PBMCs served as the sequencing template. Sequencing used peripheral blood mononuclear cells (PBMCs), obtained when the disease was refractory, from a patient treated with antithyroid drugs. These receptors all come from a female donor with Graves disease.

The rearrangement links TRBV19 to TRBJ2-7; a possible D gene is TRBD2 (6 bases). Germline V gene sequence: CDR1 LNHDA, CDR2 SQIVND (reference sequence). Trimming took 5 bases from V and 0 from J, leaving 14 bases between them. The CDR3 consists of 15 residues. The CDR3 DNA follows: TGTGCCAGTAGTGGAGCGGGTGGCAGCTCCTACGAGCAGTACTTC. This sequence encodes CASSGAGGSSYEQYF.

The rearrangement uses TRBV29-1 and TRBJ1-4, with a tentative D call TRBD1 (5 bases). The V gene lost 6 bases and the J gene lost 4 bases, with 9 bases spanning the gap. This CDR3 is built from 12 residues. Germline assignment: CDR1 SQVTM and CDR2 ANQGSEA. The CDR3: CSVGGINEKLFF. In DNA, the CDR3 is TGCAGCGTGGGGGGGATTAATGAAAAACTGTTTTTT.

This chain uses TRBV6-2 or TRBV6-3 with TRBJ2-1; either TRBD1 or TRBD2 may supply D (5 bases each). V lost 0 bases and J 7 bases, leaving 10 bases between the germline ends. From germline, CDR1 is MNHEY and CDR2 SVGEGT. This CDR3 has 14 residues. CDR3 bases: TGTGCCAGCAGTTACTCGGGACCAAGAAATGAGCAGTTCTTC. Protein sequence: CASSYSGPRNEQFF.

This clonotype was counted between two and nine times. As DNA, the CDR3 is TGTGCCAGCAGCCAACCAGGGGGCTATAATGAAAAACTGTTTTTT. It encodes CASSQPGGYNEKLFF. This chain connects TRBV13 to TRBJ1-4; 8 bases fit TRBD1. This CDR3 comprises 15 residues. With 5 bases clipped from V and 4 bases from J, the junction kept 6 bases outside the gene matches. The V gene's germline CDR1 is PRHDT and CDR2 FYEKMQ (reference sequence).

This clonotype was counted only a few times. The rearrangement joins TRBV6-5 to TRBJ2-5; possibly TRBD2 for D (5 bases). The CDR3 covers 14 residues. With 0 bases removed from V and 3 bases from J, the gap between germline ends came to 8 bases. CDR1 and CDR2 from the germline V gene are MNHEY and SVGAGI. For the CDR3, the DNA is TGTGCCAGCAGTTACTCCAGAGGGAAAGAGACCCAGTACTTC. Protein product: CASSYSRGKETQYF.

This clonotype was seen many times. The chain links TRBV28 to TRBJ2-7; D is undetermined. Germline CDR1 reads MDHEN; CDR2 reads SYDVKM. Trimming took 6 bases from V and 10 from J, leaving 13 bases between them. This CDR3 is 11 amino acids long. CDR3 loop: CASSRLGPQYF. For the CDR3, the DNA is TGTGCCAGCAGCCGACTCGGCCCCCAGTACTTC.

The chain combines TRBV12-3 or TRBV12-4 with TRBJ1-3; weak D call: TRBD1 (6 bases). Trimming shortened V by 4 bases and J by 2 bases, and 15 bases separated the two germline ends. This CDR3 contains 16 residues. The CDR3 is CASSSRSGAPGNTIYF. CDR3 nucleotides: TGTGCCAGCAGTTCCCGATCGGGGGCGCCTGGAAACACCATATATTTT.

This clonotype was detected many times. This rearrangement joins TRBV11-2 to TRBJ2-5; possible D gene TRBD2, 7 bases. Per germline, CDR1 SGHAT and CDR2 FQNNGV. The length of the CDR3 is 15 residues. Trimming shortened V by 7 bases and J by 4 bases, and 19 bases separated the two germline ends. The CDR3 spells CASTPGAGEGETQYF. CDR3 bases: TGTGCCAGCACCCCAGGGGCGGGAGAGGGAGAGACCCAGTACTTC. Complete variable domain (other parts from reference TRBV11-2 and TRBJ2-5): EAGVAQSPRYKIIEKRQSVAFWCNPISGHATLYWYQQILGQGPKLLIQFQNNGVVDDSQLPKDRFSAERLKGVDSTLKIQPAKLEDSAVYLCASTPGAGEGETQYFGPGTRLLVL.

This clonotype was seen at least ten times. The chain couples TRBV6-1 to TRBJ2-7; tentatively, D is TRBD1 (6 bases). The CDR3 extends over 15 amino acids. Germline CDR1 MNHNS, CDR2 SASEGT. V lost 2 bases and J 0 bases, leaving 11 bases between the germline ends. The CDR3 DNA follows: TGTGCCAGCAGTGAATCCCAGGGGATCTCCTACGAGCAGTACTTC. Amino acids: CASSESQGISYEQYF.

This clonotype was observed many times. The chain is built from TRBV20-1 and TRBJ1-2; D gene ambiguous. This CDR3 is 12 amino acids long. Per the germline V gene, CDR1 is DFQATT and CDR2 is SNEGSKA (reference sequence). Trimming stripped 5 bases from V and 4 bases from J, with 11 bases between. DNA of the CDR3: TGCAGTGCTCCGGACCTTTCCTATGGCTACACCTTC. It encodes CSAPDLSYGYTF.

This clonotype was counted ten times or more. The V call is TRBV20-1, the J call TRBJ1-2; tentatively, D is TRBD1 (6 bases). CDR1 and CDR2 from the germline V gene are DFQATT and SNEGSKA (reference sequence). There are 14 residues in the CDR3. With 2 bases removed from V and 6 bases from J, the gap between germline ends came to 16 bases. CDR3 sequence reads: CSARLGWGADGYTF. The DNA of the CDR3 is TGCAGTGCTAGACTAGGGTGGGGGGCCGATGGCTACACCTTC.

There are many counts of this clonotype. DNA of the CDR3: TGCAGTGCTGGAACCTACGAGCAGTACTTC. It translates to CSAGTYEQYF. The chain carries TRBV20-1 and TRBJ2-7; D gene unclear. The V end lost 5 bases, the J end lost 2 bases, and 4 bases lay between the germline ends. Germline V gives CDR1 DFQATT, CDR2 SNEGSKA (reference sequence). The length of the CDR3 is 10 residues.

There are many counts of this clonotype. The rearrangement joins TRBV7-8 to TRBJ1-5; D perhaps matches TRBD1 (5 bases). Germline V lookup: CDR1 SGHVS, CDR2 FQNEAQ. Trimming took off 1 base at V and 0 bases at J, with 10 bases between the two ends. The CDR3 covers 16 residues. For the CDR3, the DNA is TGTGCCAGCAGCTTAGAAGGGGCCTATAGCAATCAGCCCCAGCATTTT. As protein: CASSLEGAYSNQPQHF.

Only a few counts were recorded for this clonotype. This sequence joins TRBV20-1 and TRBJ2-3; 11 bases are a match to TRBD2. Germline CDR1 and CDR2: DFQATT and SNEGSKA (reference sequence). The CDR3 spans 16 residues. CDR3: CTPGTSGTTSTDTQYF. DNA of the CDR3: TGCACCCCAGGGACTAGCGGAACCACTAGCACAGATACGCAGTATTTT.

This clonotype has ten or more counts. V gene TRBV20-1 combines with J gene TRBJ2-7; the D gene could be TRBD1 or TRBD2 (5 bases each). V gave up 0 bases and J gave up 1 base, with 13 bases separating them. The germline gives CDR1 DFQATT, CDR2 SNEGSKA (reference sequence). CDR3 size: 15 residues. The CDR3 protein is CSARDWGGGSYEQYF. In nucleotides, the CDR3 is TGCAGTGCTAGAGATTGGGGTGGGGGTTCCTACGAGCAGTACTTC.

V usage is TRBV5-1 and J usage is TRBJ1-1; D is unclear. The germline V and J ends were trimmed by 4 bases and 0 bases, with 10 bases remaining between them. The length of the CDR3 is 14 residues. Germline lookup yields CDR1 SGHRS and CDR2 YFSETQ. The chain's CDR3 is CASSPPTLNTEAFF. DNA for the CDR3: TGCGCCAGCAGCCCCCCTACCTTGAACACTGAAGCTTTCTTT. Variable domain in full (rest from reference TRBV5-1 and TRBJ1-1): KAGVTQTPRYLIKTRGQQVTLSCSPISGHRSVSWYQQTPGQGLQFLFEYFSETQRNKGNFPGRFSGRQFSNSRSEMNVSTLELGDSALYLCASSPPTLNTEAFFGQGTRLTVV.

This clonotype was found a few times. The chain combines TRBV10-3 with TRBJ2-7, with 7 bases identical to TRBD2. Trimming cost V 6 bases and J 6 bases; bases outside gene matches: 2. This CDR3 comprises 11 residues. The germline V gene encodes CDR1 ENHRY and CDR2 SYGVKD. The chain's CDR3 is CAIRSGTEQYF. DNA for the CDR3: TGTGCCATCAGGAGCGGGACCGAGCAGTACTTC.

With respect to this clonotype: Given a much more abundant clone one base away, this may be a read error. A read error is likely, as this CDR3 ends without the conserved phenylalanine or tryptophan. J is TRBJ1-1 and V is TRBV29-1, with no clear D. V gave up 7 bases and J gave up 1 base, with 7 bases separating them. The V gene's germline CDR1 is SQVTM and CDR2 ANQGSEA. This CDR3 comprises 11 residues. This CDR3 is CSGQENTEAFL. The CDR3 DNA follows: TGCAGCGGTCAGGAGAACACTGAAGCTTTCCTT.

As regards this clonotype: A read error is possible here, since a much larger clone lies one base away. The chain is built from TRBV12-3 or TRBV12-4 and TRBJ1-5, with D unclear. The CDR3 runs 17 residues. V shed 6 bases and J shed 7 bases, with 25 bases lying between them. The CDR3 bases are TGTGCCAGCAGCCCAAACGACGCGACCCAGCGGAGCCAGCCCCAGCATTTT. Its translation is CASSPNDATQRSQPQHF.

V is TRBV2 and J is TRBJ2-6; D possibly corresponds to TRBD1 (6 bases). This CDR3 spans 18 amino acids. V was trimmed by 11 bases and J by 1 base, leaving 24 bases between them. In germline, CDR1 is SNHLY, CDR2 FYNNEI. The CDR3 DNA is TGTGCCCCTAGGGGTAAGGACAGAAAAGATTCTGGGGCCAACGTCCTGACTTTC. This encodes CAPRGKDRKDSGANVLTF. The full variable domain, rest sourced from reference TRBV2 and TRBJ2-6, is EPEVTQTPSHQVTQMGQEVILRCVPISNHLYFYWYRQILGQKVEFLVSFYNNEISEKSEIFDDQFSVERPDGSNFTLKIRSTKLEDSAMYFCAPRGKDRKDSGANVLTFGAGSRLTVL.

The sample holds many counts of this clonotype. This rearrangement joins TRBV12-3 or TRBV12-4 to TRBJ2-4; either TRBD1 or TRBD2 may fit D (5 bases each). V was shortened by 4 bases and J by 0 bases, with 13 bases between the two germline ends. This CDR3 is built from 16 residues. The CDR3: CASSSGPGRAKNIQYF. The CDR3 bases are TGTGCCAGCAGTTCGGGACCAGGTCGAGCCAAAAACATTCAGTACTTC.

This chain connects TRBV10-3 to TRBJ2-1; TRBD2 matches at 7 bases. CDR1 ENHRY and CDR2 SYGVKD come from the germline V gene. Germline trimming cut 8 bases from V and 7 bases from J; bases unmatched to any gene: 14. The CDR3 length is 15 residues. CDR3 sequence reads: CAISERAGVENEQFF. The CDR3, as DNA: TGTGCCATCTCTGAGAGGGCGGGGGTGGAGAATGAGCAGTTCTTC.

Comments on this clonotype: At one boundary the junction diverges from the germline segment, which might be a read error. The chain links TRBV6-2 or TRBV6-3 to TRBJ2-4, with D unclear. This CDR3 has 16 residues. Germline V gives CDR1 MNHEY, CDR2 SVGEGT. For the CDR3, the DNA is TGTGCCAGCAGTTACTCGGCGGCCTATGGGGAAGACATTCAGCACTTC. It specifies CASSYSAAYGEDIQHF.

The table lists this clonotype with many counts. The chain recombines TRBV28 with TRBJ1-3; the D is unclear. The CDR3 runs 14 residues. CDR1 is MDHEN and CDR2 is SYDVKM in the germline V gene. Trimming cost V 1 base and J 0 bases, with 4 bases left between them. The CDR3 sequence is CASSLLLSGNTIYF. The CDR3, as DNA: TGTGCCAGCAGTTTATTGCTCTCTGGAAACACCATATATTTT.

V gene TRBV29-1 combines with J gene TRBJ2-7, with D possibly called TRBD1 or TRBD2 (6 bases each). V lost 6 bases and J lost 2, with 14 bases in between. The CDR3 is 13 residues long. Germline values: CDR1 SQVTM, CDR2 ANQGSEA. The CDR3 sequence: CSVGGTGPYEQYF. The DNA for the CDR3 is TGCAGCGTGGGGGGAACAGGGCCCTACGAGCAGTACTTC.

As for this clonotype: One base away lies a much larger clone, so this may be a sequencing read error. The chain is built from TRBV3-1 and TRBJ2-7; D call uncertain. Deletions cut 1 base from V and 2 bases from J, with 12 bases between. Per germline, CDR1 LGHDT and CDR2 YNNKEL (reference sequence). This CDR3 spans 15 amino acids. CDR3 in amino acids: CASSQAYGGTYEQYF. For the CDR3, the DNA is TGTGCCAGCAGCCAAGCCTATGGCGGCACCTACGAGCAGTACTTC.

V and J are TRBV28 and TRBJ2-1; D possibly uses TRBD1 or TRBD2 (6 bases each). Per the germline V gene, CDR1 is MDHEN and CDR2 is SYDVKM. V dropped 5 bases and J dropped 7 bases, with 15 bases sitting between them. The CDR3 extends over 14 amino acids. CDR3 DNA sequence: TGTGCCAGCAGTCGAGGGGGACTGTCAAATGAGCAGTTCTTC. It is translated as CASSRGGLSNEQFF. Variable domain in full (rest from reference TRBV28 and TRBJ2-1): DVKVTQSSRYLVKRTGEKVFLECVQDMDHENMFWYRQDPGLGLRLIYFSYDVKMKEKGDIPEGYSVSREKKERFSLILESASTNQTSMYLCASSRGGLSNEQFFGPGTRLTVL.